Listed below are T cell receptor beta chains from one sample, sequenced in a study of cytomegalovirus exposure and HLA in healthy donors. Libraries were prepared by immunoSEQ multiplex PCR; TCRdb keeps only in-frame clonotypes and omits some of them. The data contain about 160,000 clones, about 77% of them singletons. The sample consisted of PBMCs. The receptors come from a male donor in good health and CMV-seropositive. Both conserved end residues are part of each CDR3. The D gene is left open where the match is weak. Size is stated for part of the rows, as once, few or many counts, or as a class when the clone is expanded.

v_call	j_call	d_call	cdr3_length	clone_size	cdr3_aa	cdr3_nt
TRBV5-4	TRBJ2-2	-	13	few	CASSPRSTGELFF	TGTGCCAGCAGCCCGAGAAGCACCGGGGAGCTGTTTTTT
TRBV5-4	TRBJ1-2	TRBD1	13	-	CASSSTGGNGYTF	TGTGCCAGCAGCTCGACAGGGGGAAATGGCTACACCTTC
TRBV7-2	TRBJ1-5	-	14	-	CASSVASGNQPQHF	TGTGCCAGCAGCGTCGCCTCGGGCAATCAGCCCCAGCATTTT
TRBV7-8	TRBJ2-6	-	19	-	CASSFVRWGVGSGANVLTF	TGTGCCAGCAGCTTCGTACGTTGGGGCGTAGGTTCTGGGGCCAACGTCCTGACTTTC
TRBV10-2	TRBJ1-1	-	14	once	CASSEEVSWTEAFF	TGCGCCAGCAGTGAAGAGGTCTCTTGGACTGAAGCTTTCTTT
TRBV28	TRBJ2-7	-	13	-	CASSLGSRGLQYF	TGTGCCAGCAGTTTGGGCTCCCGGGGATTGCAGTACTTC
TRBV2	TRBJ1-5	-	13	-	CASSSRAMWPQHF	TGTGCCAGCAGTAGCCGCGCCATGTGGCCCCAGCATTTT
TRBV19	TRBJ1-1	TRBD1	14	-	CASSPDHSQGKAFF	TGTGCCAGTAGTCCCGACCATTCACAGGGGAAGGCTTTCTTT
TRBV6-6	TRBJ1-1	-	15	-	CASSWYREGWGEAFF	TGTGCCAGCAGTTGGTACAGGGAGGGGTGGGGTGAAGCTTTCTTT
TRBV4-3	TRBJ2-1	-	16	-	CASSQDKRVTYNEQFF	TGCGCCAGCAGCCAAGATAAGCGGGTTACCTACAATGAGCAGTTCTTC
TRBV6-6	TRBJ1-2	TRBD1	16	few	CASSRPGTGGDYGYTF	TGTGCCAGCAGTCGCCCCGGGACAGGGGGCGACTATGGCTACACCTTC
TRBV29-1	TRBJ2-3	TRBD2	18	once	CSAHPGVAGGSGRDTQYF	TGCAGCGCCCACCCGGGTGTGGCGGGGGGGTCAGGGCGAGATACGCAGTATTTT
TRBV7-2	TRBJ1-5	-	16	few	CASSSRAGVSNQPQHF	TGTGCCAGCAGCTCCCGGGCGGGGGTAAGCAATCAGCCCCAGCATTTT
TRBV9	TRBJ2-3	TRBD1	15	-	CASSSGQATRDTQYF	TGTGCCAGCAGCTCAGGACAGGCCACCAGGGATACGCAGTATTTT
TRBV27	TRBJ2-1	-	14	-	CASSTASVYNEQFF	TGTGCCAGCAGTACCGCTTCAGTCTACAATGAGCAGTTCTTC
TRBV7-6	TRBJ1-1	-	13	-	CASTTGRRTEAFF	TGTGCCAGCACAACAGGGCGACGCACTGAAGCTTTCTTT
TRBV6-5	TRBJ2-7	-	13	-	CASSTGHAYEQYF	TGTGCCAGCAGTACGGGACACGCCTACGAGCAGTACTTC
TRBV5-6	TRBJ2-7	TRBD1	17	-	CASSLFTGTGSPYEQYF	TGTGCCAGCAGCTTGTTCACCGGGACAGGGTCTCCCTACGAGCAGTACTTC
TRBV7-3	TRBJ2-1	TRBD2	15	-	CASSQTGGARNEQFF	TGTGCCAGCAGCCAAACGGGGGGGGCCCGAAATGAGCAGTTCTTC
TRBV30	TRBJ1-5	TRBD1	16	-	CAWSRGQGGSNQPQHF	TGTGCCTGGAGTAGGGGACAGGGCGGGAGCAATCAGCCCCAGCATTTT
TRBV9	TRBJ1-1	-	13	-	CASTGEGETEAFF	TGTGCCAGCACCGGGGAGGGGGAAACTGAAGCTTTCTTT
TRBV2	TRBJ2-7	TRBD1	13	few	CASWDRRSYEQYF	TGTGCCAGCTGGGACAGAAGGTCCTACGAGCAGTACTTC
TRBV5-4	TRBJ2-3	TRBD2	18	once	CASSFSLAGRSSTDTQYF	TGTGCCAGCAGCTTCTCACTAGCGGGGCGATCTAGCACAGATACGCAGTATTTT
TRBV5-1	TRBJ1-2	-	13	-	CASSLQNMESYTF	TGCGCCAGCAGCTTGCAAAATATGGAGAGCTACACCTTC